The present T cell receptor (beta chain) was sequenced within a study of T cell changes during pregnancy in multiple sclerosis. CDR1 PRHDT and CDR2 FYEKMQ come from the germline V gene (reference sequence). This CDR3 spans 15 amino acids. Unmatched junction bases numbered 7, after V lost 5 bases and J lost 1 base. Sequencing used immunoSEQ multiplex PCR; TCRdb keeps in-frame clones, though not all of them. Among about 89,000 clones listed, approximately 95% were seen once. Sample: peripheral blood, taken after pregnancy. The gene calls are TRBV13 and TRBJ1-1, with 7 bases lining up with TRBD1. The receptor's source is a female donor in good health, enrolled as a control in a pregnancy study. For the CDR3, the DNA is TGTGCCAGCAGCCCCACCGGGACAGCGAACACTGAAGCTTTCTTT. As protein: CASSPTGTANTEAFF.